This is a list of T cell receptor beta chains from one sample in a study of T cells in Graves' hyperthyroidism and ophthalmopathy. MiXCR, applied by TCRdb to the multiplex PCR reads, yields one record per CDR3 protein. The table shows 340,000 or so distinct CDR3 sequences, with 15% to 20% occurring only once. Sequencing used blood. The source is a woman between 50 and 59 years old with Graves' hyperthyroidism. The CDR3 runs from the conserved cysteine through the conserved F or W. D genes are given only for firm matches. Rows give clone size only sometimes, using once, few, many, or a class for an expanded clone.

CDR3nt | CDR3aa | v_gene | d_gene | abundance | j_gene
TGTGCCAGCAGTTTTCGAGCGGGAGGGCCTGTGGAGACCCAGTACTTC | CASSFRAGGPVETQYF | TRBV28 | TRBD2 | many | TRBJ2-5
TGTGCCAGCAGTTTACTAGCGGGAGGCGACTACGAGCAGTACTTC | CASSLLAGGDYEQYF | TRBV27 | TRBD2 | . | TRBJ2-7
TGTGCCAGCAGCGGAAATCGGGACAGGCCTAACTATGGCTACACCTTC | CASSGNRDRPNYGYTF | TRBV5-6 | TRBD1 | many | TRBJ1-2
TGCGCCACCAGACACGCCAATGAGCAGTTCTTC | CATRHANEQFF | TRBV3-1 | . | . | TRBJ2-1
TGTGCCAGCAGTCCACAGGGTACGGGCTCTGGAAACACCATATATTTT | CASSPQGTGSGNTIYF | TRBV12-3/TRBV12-4 | . | few | TRBJ1-3
TGTGCCAGCGGGGGACGTGGGGGCAAGTACAATGAGCAGTTCTTC | CASGGRGGKYNEQFF | TRBV6-1 | . | many | TRBJ2-1
TGTGCCAGTAGCACCCCTTGGGCGGCCTCGGTCAATGAGCAGTTCTTC | CASSTPWAASVNEQFF | TRBV19 | . | many | TRBJ2-1
TGTGCCAGCAGCTTGGAGGGAGCGAGCCGAGGGACCCAGTACTTC | CASSLEGASRGTQYF | TRBV5-4 | . | . | TRBJ2-5
TGTGCCAGCTCACCACCGGGCCCAAATGAAAAACTGTTTTTT | CASSPPGPNEKLFF | TRBV18 | . | many | TRBJ1-4
TGTGCCAGCAGCCGGACAGTTGAAGAGACCCAGTACTTC | CASSRTVEETQYF | TRBV28 | . | many | TRBJ2-5
TGTGCCAGCTCACCATCGTCGGGGGTACTAGCCAAAAACATTCAGTACTTC | CASSPSSGVLAKNIQYF | TRBV18 | . | . | TRBJ2-4
TGTGCCAGCAGCTTTTCAGGAAGAACGTACGAGCAGTACTTC | CASSFSGRTYEQYF | TRBV13 | . | many | TRBJ2-7
TGTGCCAGCAGCCTCTCTGTGGGGGCTGGAAACACCATATATTTT | CASSLSVGAGNTIYF | TRBV27 | . | many | TRBJ1-3
TGTGCCAGCAGAGCCGCCGGGGGGCCGGTTTACAATGAGCAGTTCTTC | CASRAAGGPVYNEQFF | TRBV5-6 | . | . | TRBJ2-1
TGCGCCAGCAGACCAGGCGGGACAGTTGTGCAGTACTTC | CASRPGGTVVQYF | TRBV5-1 | . | few | TRBJ2-7
TGCAGCGTTGCGGGGGGGGTCGGAGGCTACACCTTC | CSVAGGVGGYTF | TRBV29-1 | . | . | TRBJ1-2
TGTGCCAGCAGTGAAGCCCGGGGGACAGGGGGGGGCTACACCTTC | CASSEARGTGGGYTF | TRBV2 | TRBD1 | many | TRBJ1-2
TGCGCCAGCAGCCAAGATCTAGCGGGTGGATTCAATGAGCAGTTCTTC | CASSQDLAGGFNEQFF | TRBV4-1 | TRBD2 | few | TRBJ2-1
TGTGCCAGCAGTTTAGGGGGGAAGCCTGAAGCTTTCTTT | CASSLGGKPEAFF | TRBV28 | . | . | TRBJ1-1
TGTGCCAGCAGTGGAACCTCGGGTCTCCGGGGCACAGATACGCAGTATTTT | CASSGTSGLRGTDTQYF | TRBV6-2/TRBV6-3 | . | few | TRBJ2-3
TGTGCCAGCAGCCCCGAACCGGGAGGGGGAAATCAGCCCCAGCATTTT | CASSPEPGGGNQPQHF | TRBV5-1 | . | few | TRBJ1-5
TGTGCCAGCAGCTTAGTGGTCCAGGTAGAAGCTTTCTTT | CASSLVVQVEAFF | TRBV11-2 | . | many | TRBJ1-1
TGTGCCAACCTACAGGAGGGGACTGAAGCTTTCTTT | CANLQEGTEAFF | TRBV2 | . | many | TRBJ1-1
TGCAGTGCTAGCGGGAGTGGCTACGAGCAGTACTTC | CSASGSGYEQYF | TRBV20-1 | . | many | TRBJ2-7
TGTGCCAGCAATAGGGACGTTGAAGAGACCCAGTACTTC | CASNRDVEETQYF | TRBV12-3/TRBV12-4 | . | many | TRBJ2-5
TGCAGCGTACAAGGACTAGCGGGCTACACAGATACGCAGTATTTT | CSVQGLAGYTDTQYF | TRBV29-1 | TRBD2 | few | TRBJ2-3
TGTGCCAGCTCGTGGGGGACAAGGGTTGAAGCTTTCTTT | CASSWGTRVEAFF | TRBV18 | . | many | TRBJ1-1
TGTGCCAGCAGCCAAGAAAATAGTGAGACCCAGTACTTC | CASSQENSETQYF | TRBV11-2 | . | . | TRBJ2-5
TGTGCCAGCAGCTTAGACCCGGGACAGGATTCAACTAATGAAAAACTGTTTTTT | CASSLDPGQDSTNEKLFF | TRBV7-6 | TRBD1 | . | TRBJ1-4
TGTGCCAGTAGTCCCGAGGGACAGACAGCCTCTTATGGCTACACCTTC | CASSPEGQTASYGYTF | TRBV19 | TRBD1 | . | TRBJ1-2
TGTGCCAGCAGCATCGGATACAATGAGCAGTTCTTC | CASSIGYNEQFF | TRBV11-3 | . | . | TRBJ2-1
TGTGCCAGCAGCCCCCGGGCTAGCTTGGAGACCCAGTACTTC | CASSPRASLETQYF | TRBV9 | . | few | TRBJ2-5
TGCGCCAGCAGCACGGGACTAGCGGGAGCCTTACAAGAGACCCAGTACTTC | CASSTGLAGALQETQYF | TRBV5-1 | TRBD2 | . | TRBJ2-5
TGTGCCATCAGCGCCGGGCTAGCGGACAAATTTCAAGAGACCCAGTACTTC | CAISAGLADKFQETQYF | TRBV10-3 | TRBD2 | few | TRBJ2-5
TGTGCCAGCAGACTAGCGGGAGGCCCCGGGGAGCTGTTTTTT | CASRLAGGPGELFF | TRBV5-8 | TRBD2 | many | TRBJ2-2
TGTGCCAGCTCACCGTTTGCCGGCGGCGGGAGGGACACTGAAGCTTTCTTT | CASSPFAGGGRDTEAFF | TRBV18 | . | many | TRBJ1-1
TGTGCCAGCAGCTTAGGGCGGAGGGCAGATACGCAGTATTTT | CASSLGRRADTQYF | TRBV11-2 | . | many | TRBJ2-3
TGTGCCAGCAGTTTAGCTAGCGGGAGGGATGAGCAGTTCTTC | CASSLASGRDEQFF | TRBV12-3/TRBV12-4 | TRBD2 | many | TRBJ2-1
TGCAGTGCTCCTCGGACAGGAGATTGGACTAGCGGGAACACAGATACGCAGTATTTT | CSAPRTGDWTSGNTDTQYF | TRBV20-1 | TRBD2 | many | TRBJ2-3
TGCAGTGCTAGGGGGCAAGGGAAAAACATTCAGTACTTC | CSARGQGKNIQYF | TRBV20-1 | . | . | TRBJ2-4
TGCAGCGTCGACGGACTCGCGGGAGGGCCCAATGAGCAGTTCTTC | CSVDGLAGGPNEQFF | TRBV29-1 | TRBD2 | . | TRBJ2-1
TGTGCCAGCAGTACCGGACAGGGAGCTCTCGAGCAGTACTTC | CASSTGQGALEQYF | TRBV12-3/TRBV12-4 | TRBD1 | few | TRBJ2-7
TGTGCCAGTAGGCCTTCCCAGAACACTGAAGCTTTCTTT | CASRPSQNTEAFF | TRBV19 | . | . | TRBJ1-1
TGTGCCAGCCGTTCTCGGCAGGGAGGATCCAACAATGAGCAGTTCTTC | CASRSRQGGSNNEQFF | TRBV27 | . | many | TRBJ2-1
TGTGCCAGCATCCCGACTAGCGGGAGGAAAAGCACAGATACGCAGTATTTT | CASIPTSGRKSTDTQYF | TRBV27 | TRBD2 | . | TRBJ2-3
TGTGCCAGCAGTTTAGGGGGGGGAGGCGAAAAACTGTTTTTT | CASSLGGGGEKLFF | TRBV12-3/TRBV12-4 | . | few | TRBJ1-4
TGCGCCAGCAAGGGCGGCCCGGCCCGTACAGATACGCAGTATTTT | CASKGGPARTDTQYF | TRBV5-1 | . | . | TRBJ2-3
TGTGCCAGCAGCTTGTTTATTGGTACGCAGTATTTT | CASSLFIGTQYF | TRBV5-8 | . | . | TRBJ2-3
TGTGCCAGCAGTCCGCCCGGGTGGCGAGGCTACACCTTC | CASSPPGWRGYTF | TRBV28 | . | . | TRBJ1-2
TGTGCCAGCAGTTACATTGCCGGGACTAGCGGGAGCAATGAGCAGTTCTTC | CASSYIAGTSGSNEQFF | TRBV28 | TRBD2 | many | TRBJ2-1
TGTGCCAGCAGGGACAGATCCACAGATACGCAGTATTTT | CASRDRSTDTQYF | TRBV25-1 | . | . | TRBJ2-3
TGTGCCAGCAGCTTAAGGTTGGCTATGGGCAATGAGCAGTTCTTC | CASSLRLAMGNEQFF | TRBV11-2 | . | many | TRBJ2-1